The T cell receptor (beta chain) under discussion was sequenced for a study of blood T cell repertoires in COVID-19. Sequencing was performed with immunoSEQ multiplex PCR; in TCRdb, only in-frame clones are kept and a portion is missing. The sample records roughly 160,000 clones, about 86% being singletons. This clone was seen a handful of times. This specimen includes other DNA sequences encoding the same CDR3. Between the trimmed V and J ends, which lost 4 bases and 0 bases, there was a span of 14 bases. This CDR3 contains 15 residues. Germline V gene lookup returns CDR1 SGDLS and CDR2 YYNGEE. The V and J genes are TRBV9 and TRBJ2-7, with a tentative D call TRBD1 (6 bases). The sample was peripheral blood. This clonotype was obtained from a man in his 70s with active or convalescent COVID-19. CDR3 sequence: CASSPRDTSSYEQYF. The CDR3 DNA reads TGTGCCAGCAGCCCCCGGGACACAAGCTCCTACGAGCAGTACTTC.